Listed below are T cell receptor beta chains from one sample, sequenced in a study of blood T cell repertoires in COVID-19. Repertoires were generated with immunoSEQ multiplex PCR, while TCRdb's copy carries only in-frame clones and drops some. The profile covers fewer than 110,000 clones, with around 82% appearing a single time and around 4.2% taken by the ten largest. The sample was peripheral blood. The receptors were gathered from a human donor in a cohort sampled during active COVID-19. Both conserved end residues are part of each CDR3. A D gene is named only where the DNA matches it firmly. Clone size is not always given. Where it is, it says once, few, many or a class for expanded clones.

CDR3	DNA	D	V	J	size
CASSERGGEDTEAFF	TGTGCCAGCAGCGAAAGAGGGGGCGAGGACACTGAAGCTTTCTTT	TRBD1	TRBV7-2	TRBJ1-1	NA
CASSFGTGGTEAFF	TGTGCCAGCAGCTTTGGGACAGGGGGGACTGAAGCTTTCTTT	TRBD1	TRBV6-5	TRBJ1-1	once
CSALQSTQYF	TGCAGTGCTCTACAGAGTACGCAGTATTTT	NA	TRBV20-1	TRBJ2-3	NA
CASSFSKNTGELFF	TGTGCCAGCAGCTTTTCTAAGAACACCGGGGAGCTGTTTTTT	NA	TRBV7-9	TRBJ2-2	NA
CASSQPSTDTQYF	TGCGCCAGCAGCCAACCTTCCACAGATACGCAGTATTTT	NA	TRBV4-3	TRBJ2-3	NA
CATSPSGRRADTQYF	TGTGCCACCTCCCCTAGCGGGAGAAGGGCAGATACGCAGTATTTT	TRBD2	TRBV24-1	TRBJ2-3	NA
CATSKGAPNQPQHF	TGTGCCACCAGTAAGGGGGCACCTAATCAGCCCCAGCATTTT	TRBD1	TRBV24-1	TRBJ1-5	NA
CASSPGLSNTEAFF	TGCGCCAGCAGTCCGGGACTCAGTAACACTGAAGCTTTCTTT	NA	TRBV5-1	TRBJ1-1	NA
CASSTRETQYF	TGTGCCAGCTCCACCAGGGAGACCCAGTACTTC	NA	TRBV18	TRBJ2-5	NA
CASSVDSYNEQFF	TGTGCCAGCAGTGTCGACAGCTACAATGAGCAGTTCTTC	NA	TRBV6-2/TRBV6-3	TRBJ2-1	once
CASRTGVDYGYTF	TGTGCCAGCAGGACAGGGGTGGACTATGGCTACACCTTC	TRBD1	TRBV5-4	TRBJ1-2	NA
CASSLGDSANSYNEQFF	TGTGCCAGCAGCTTGGGGGATAGCGCCAACTCCTACAATGAGCAGTTCTTC	NA	TRBV5-8	TRBJ2-1	NA
CASSIDWGQNTGELFF	TGTGCCAGTAGTATAGATTGGGGACAGAACACCGGGGAGCTGTTTTTT	NA	TRBV19	TRBJ2-2	few
CATSDLTQGYGYTF	TGTGCCACCAGTGATTTGACACAGGGATATGGCTACACCTTC	NA	TRBV24-1	TRBJ1-2	few
CAWSVQRSGKETQYF	TGTGCCTGGAGTGTACAGCGGAGCGGGAAAGAGACCCAGTACTTC	TRBD2	TRBV30	TRBJ2-5	NA
CASSLGVLAGGEDTQYF	TGTGCCAGCAGCTTAGGAGTACTAGCGGGAGGTGAAGATACGCAGTATTTT	TRBD2	TRBV7-9	TRBJ2-3	NA
CASSSRDRSSYEQYF	TGTGCCAGTAGTTCGCGGGACAGGAGCTCCTACGAGCAGTACTTC	TRBD1	TRBV19	TRBJ2-7	NA
CASRRQGQETQYF	TGTGCCAGCAGGAGGCAGGGACAAGAGACCCAGTACTTC	NA	TRBV27	TRBJ2-5	NA
CASSLGGTSGTGELFF	TGTGCCAGCAGCTTGGGGGGGACTAGCGGCACCGGGGAGCTGTTTTTT	TRBD2	TRBV5-5	TRBJ2-2	NA
CASSGAGAGQPQHF	TGTGCCAGCAGTGGTGCGGGGGCGGGTCAGCCCCAGCATTTT	NA	TRBV2	TRBJ1-5	NA
CASSNRDRGEKLFF	TGTGCCAGCAGTAACCGGGACAGAGGAGAAAAACTGTTTTTT	TRBD1	TRBV6-6	TRBJ1-4	NA
CASSDPPGQDYNEQFF	TGTGCCAGCAGCGATCCCCCCGGACAGGACTACAATGAGCAGTTCTTC	TRBD1	TRBV5-6	TRBJ2-1	few
CASSEAGGLYEQYF	TGTGCCAGCAGTGAAGCAGGAGGGTTGTACGAGCAGTACTTC	NA	TRBV6-1	TRBJ2-7	once
CASGARTGDTGELFF	TGTGCCAGCGGGGCGAGGACAGGGGACACCGGGGAGCTGTTTTTT	TRBD1	TRBV5-6	TRBJ2-2	NA
CASSGVNVNTEAFF	TGCGCCAGCAGTGGCGTCAATGTGAACACTGAAGCTTTCTTT	NA	TRBV10-2	TRBJ1-1	NA
CASSPNAGRKDGYTF	TGTGCCAGCAGCCCCAACGCCGGGAGAAAGGACGGCTACACCTTC	NA	TRBV7-2	TRBJ1-2	NA
CASRQNTYEQYF	TGTGCCAGCAGGCAAAACACCTACGAGCAGTACTTC	NA	TRBV2	TRBJ2-7	few
CASSPGQSYEQYF	TGTGCCAGCAGTCCCGGACAGAGCTACGAGCAGTACTTC	NA	TRBV27	TRBJ2-7	NA
CASSRGTGRNTEAFF	TGCGCCAGCAGCCGCGGGACAGGGCGGAACACTGAAGCTTTCTTT	TRBD1	TRBV4-3	TRBJ1-1	NA
CASSLRQGAREQFF	TGTGCCAGCAGTTTAAGGCAGGGTGCGCGTGAGCAGTTCTTC	NA	TRBV27	TRBJ2-1	NA
CASSGGQGTYEQYF	TGTGCCAGCAGCGGAGGACAGGGGACGTACGAGCAGTACTTC	TRBD1	TRBV9	TRBJ2-7	NA
CASSLASLAGTGELFF	TGTGCCAGCAGCTTAGCCTCGCTAGCGGGTACCGGGGAGCTGTTTTTT	TRBD2	TRBV7-2	TRBJ2-2	NA
CASSQQGASGNTEAFF	TGTGCCAGCTCACAACAGGGGGCGAGTGGGAACACTGAAGCTTTCTTT	TRBD1	TRBV28	TRBJ1-1	NA
CASSLGGAKANTEAFF	TGTGCCAGCAGTTTAGGGGGGGCGAAGGCAAACACTGAAGCTTTCTTT	NA	TRBV27	TRBJ1-1	NA
CASSRLAGQETQYF	TGTGCCAGCAGCCGACTAGCGGGACAAGAGACCCAGTACTTC	TRBD2	TRBV5-6	TRBJ2-5	NA
CASRHLGGNTEAFF	TGTGCCAGCAGGCACCTGGGGGGGAACACTGAAGCTTTCTTT	NA	TRBV3-1/TRBV3-2	TRBJ1-1	once
CASSLGATYGYTF	TGCGCCAGCAGCTTGGGGGCCACCTATGGCTACACCTTC	NA	TRBV5-1	TRBJ1-2	once
CASSPRLAPRDEQFF	TGTGCCAGCAGCCCGAGACTGGCGCCAAGAGATGAGCAGTTCTTC	NA	TRBV7-3	TRBJ2-1	once
CSASQGLGYGYTF	TGCAGTGCTAGTCAGGGGCTCGGCTATGGCTACACCTTC	NA	TRBV20-1	TRBJ1-2	NA
CAWSSTNSNQPQHF	TGTGCCTGGAGTTCGACAAATAGCAATCAGCCCCAGCATTTT	NA	TRBV30	TRBJ1-5	NA
CASSPGSGELFF	TGTGCCAGCAGTCCGGGATCTGGGGAGCTGTTTTTT	NA	TRBV7-3	TRBJ2-2	few
CASSPELDASYNEQFF	TGCGCCAGCAGCCCAGAACTAGATGCTTCCTACAATGAGCAGTTCTTC	NA	TRBV5-1	TRBJ2-1	NA
CASSFGTVGTEAFF	TGCGCCAGCAGTTTCGGGACAGTGGGCACTGAAGCTTTCTTT	TRBD1	TRBV5-1	TRBJ1-1	NA
CASSLSGSIYGYTF	TGTGCCAGCAGCTTGAGTGGCAGTATCTATGGCTACACCTTC	NA	TRBV5-6	TRBJ1-2	NA
CASTQTGLAGRSYEQYF	TGTGCCAGCACCCAAACAGGACTAGCGGGACGGTCCTACGAGCAGTACTTC	TRBD2	TRBV28	TRBJ2-7	NA
CASSHQMGAGVKAGELFF	TGCGCCAGCAGCCATCAAATGGGGGCGGGAGTAAAGGCCGGGGAGCTGTTTTTT	NA	TRBV4-3	TRBJ2-2	NA
CASSDEGSPYNEQFF	TGTGCCAGCAGTGATGAGGGTAGCCCCTACAATGAGCAGTTCTTC	NA	TRBV2	TRBJ2-1	NA
CASRSRQSSSGNTIYF	TGTGCCAGCAGGTCCAGACAGAGCAGCTCTGGAAACACCATATATTTT	NA	TRBV7-9	TRBJ1-3	NA
CASSLWEGETQYF	TGTGCCAGCAGTTTATGGGAGGGGGAGACCCAGTACTTC	TRBD2	TRBV27	TRBJ2-5	NA
CASSPAGGKGFF	TGTGCCAGCAGCCCGGCAGGCGGGAAGGGGTTCTTC	NA	TRBV5-6	TRBJ2-1	once
CAISESTGSGPSTDTQYF	TGTGCCATCAGTGAGTCGACGGGGAGCGGGCCCAGCACAGATACGCAGTATTTT	NA	TRBV10-3	TRBJ2-3	NA
CASSSGTGSNSPLHF	TGTGCCAGCAGTTCTGGGACAGGGAGTAATTCACCCCTCCACTTT	TRBD1	TRBV27	TRBJ1-6	few
CASSLRLAGSYEQYF	TGTGCCAGCAGCTTGCGACTAGCGGGATCCTACGAGCAGTACTTC	TRBD2	TRBV4-2	TRBJ2-7	NA
CAISQATGNDSPLHF	TGTGCCATCAGTCAAGCGACAGGGAATGATTCACCCCTCCACTTT	TRBD1	TRBV10-3	TRBJ1-6	NA
CASSSYPRRDSSYNEQFF	TGTGCCAGCAGCTCCTACCCGAGGCGGGACAGCTCCTACAATGAGCAGTTCTTC	NA	TRBV7-2	TRBJ2-1	NA
CASSLGAARLTQYF	TGTGCCAGCAGCTTAGGGGCAGCCAGGCTGACCCAGTACTTC	NA	TRBV7-2	TRBJ2-5	NA
CASRGAQPFVNEQFF	TGTGCCAGCAGGGGGGCCCAACCATTTGTGAATGAGCAGTTCTTC	NA	TRBV7-2	TRBJ2-1	NA